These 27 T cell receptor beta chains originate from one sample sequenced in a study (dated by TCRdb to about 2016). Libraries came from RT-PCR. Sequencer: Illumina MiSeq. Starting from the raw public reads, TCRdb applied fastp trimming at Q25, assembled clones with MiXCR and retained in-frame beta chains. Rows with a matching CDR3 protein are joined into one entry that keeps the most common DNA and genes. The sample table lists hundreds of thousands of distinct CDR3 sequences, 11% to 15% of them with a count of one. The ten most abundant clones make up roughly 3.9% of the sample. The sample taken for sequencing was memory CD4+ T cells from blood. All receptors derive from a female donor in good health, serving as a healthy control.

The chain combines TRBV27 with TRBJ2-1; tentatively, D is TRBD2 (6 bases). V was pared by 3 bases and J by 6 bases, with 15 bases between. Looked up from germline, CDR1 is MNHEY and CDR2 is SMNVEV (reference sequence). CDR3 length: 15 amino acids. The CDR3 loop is CASSFTGRGFNEQFF. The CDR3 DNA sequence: TGTGCCAGCAGTTTTACCGGGAGAGGCTTCAATGAGCAGTTCTTC.

CDR3 sequence (DNA): TGTGCCAGCTCACCGGGCAAGGGGGCCCAGCATTTT. The encoded protein is CASSPGKGAQHF. The chain recombines TRBV18 with TRBJ1-5; a weak D match, TRBD1 (6 bases). This CDR3 is 12 amino acids long. In germline, CDR1 is KGHSH, CDR2 LQKENI. Trimming cost V 3 bases and J 11 bases, with 11 bases left between them.

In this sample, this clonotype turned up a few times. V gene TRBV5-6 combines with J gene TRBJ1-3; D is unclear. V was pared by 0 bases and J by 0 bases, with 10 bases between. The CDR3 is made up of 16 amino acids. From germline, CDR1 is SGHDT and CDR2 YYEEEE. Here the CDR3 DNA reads TGTGCCAGCAGCTTGGCCTGGGCCTTCTCTGGAAACACCATATATTTT. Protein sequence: CASSLAWAFSGNTIYF.

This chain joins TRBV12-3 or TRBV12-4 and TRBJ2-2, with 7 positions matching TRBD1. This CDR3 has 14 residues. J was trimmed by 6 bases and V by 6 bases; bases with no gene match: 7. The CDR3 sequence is CASRLQGYAGELFF. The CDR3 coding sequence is TGTGCCAGCAGGTTACAGGGGTACGCCGGGGAGCTGTTTTTT.

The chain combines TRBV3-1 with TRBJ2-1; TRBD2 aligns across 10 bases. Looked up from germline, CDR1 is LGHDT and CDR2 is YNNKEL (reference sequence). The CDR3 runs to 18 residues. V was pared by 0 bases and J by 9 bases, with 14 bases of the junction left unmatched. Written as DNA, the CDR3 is TGTGCCAGCAGCCAAGACACTGATCCGGGACTAGCGTCCAGTGAGCAGTTCTTC. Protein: CASSQDTDPGLASSEQFF.

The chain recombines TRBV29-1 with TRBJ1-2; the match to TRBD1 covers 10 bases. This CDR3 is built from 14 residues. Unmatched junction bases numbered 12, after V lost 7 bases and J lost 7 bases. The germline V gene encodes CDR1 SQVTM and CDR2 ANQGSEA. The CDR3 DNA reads TGCAGCGCCGGTGGGGACAGGGGTTGGTGTGGCTACACCTTC. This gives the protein CSAGGDRGWCGYTF.

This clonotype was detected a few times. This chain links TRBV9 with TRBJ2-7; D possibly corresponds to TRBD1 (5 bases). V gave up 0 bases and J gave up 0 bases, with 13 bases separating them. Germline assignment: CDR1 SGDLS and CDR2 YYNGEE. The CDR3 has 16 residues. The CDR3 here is CASSVGLLQDSYEQYF. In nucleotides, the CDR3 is TGTGCCAGCAGCGTAGGTTTGCTACAGGACTCCTACGAGCAGTACTTC.

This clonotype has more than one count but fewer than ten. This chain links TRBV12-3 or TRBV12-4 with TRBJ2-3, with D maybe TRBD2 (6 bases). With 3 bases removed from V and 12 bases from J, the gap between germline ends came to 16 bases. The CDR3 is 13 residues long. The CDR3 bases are TGTGCCAGCAGTTTTGGGGGGTCGGTAGTTCAGTATTTT. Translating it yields CASSFGGSVVQYF.

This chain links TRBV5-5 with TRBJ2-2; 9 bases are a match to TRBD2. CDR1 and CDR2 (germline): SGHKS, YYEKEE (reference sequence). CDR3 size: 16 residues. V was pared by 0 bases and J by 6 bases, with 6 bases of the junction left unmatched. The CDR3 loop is CASSLGAGGPPGELFF. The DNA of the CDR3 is TGTGCCAGCAGCTTGGGGGCGGGAGGGCCGCCCGGGGAGCTGTTTTTT.

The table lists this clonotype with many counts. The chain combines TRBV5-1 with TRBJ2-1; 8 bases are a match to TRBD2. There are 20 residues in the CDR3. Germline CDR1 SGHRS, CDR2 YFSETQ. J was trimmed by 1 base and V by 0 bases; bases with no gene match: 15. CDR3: CASSLGKGLGEGLSYNEQFF. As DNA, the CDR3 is TGCGCCAGCAGCTTGGGGAAGGGACTAGGTGAGGGCTTGTCCTACAATGAGCAGTTCTTC.

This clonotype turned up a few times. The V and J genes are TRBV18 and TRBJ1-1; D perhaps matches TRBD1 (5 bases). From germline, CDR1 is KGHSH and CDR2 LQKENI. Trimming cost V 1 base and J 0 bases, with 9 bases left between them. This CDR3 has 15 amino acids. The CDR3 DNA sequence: TGTGCCAGCTCACCACTCCGAGGGGTGAACACTGAAGCTTTCTTT. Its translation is CASSPLRGVNTEAFF.

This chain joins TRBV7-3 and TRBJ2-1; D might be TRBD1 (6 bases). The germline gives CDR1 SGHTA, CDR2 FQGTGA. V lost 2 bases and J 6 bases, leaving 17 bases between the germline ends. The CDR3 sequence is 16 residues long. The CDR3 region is CASSLGQGKGVNEQFF. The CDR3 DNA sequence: TGTGCCAGCAGCTTAGGGCAGGGGAAGGGGGTCAATGAGCAGTTCTTC.

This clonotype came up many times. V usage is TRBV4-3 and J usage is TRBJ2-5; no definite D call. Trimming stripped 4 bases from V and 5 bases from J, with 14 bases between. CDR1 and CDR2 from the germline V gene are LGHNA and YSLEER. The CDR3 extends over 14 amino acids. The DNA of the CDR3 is TGCGCCAGCAGCCCAACGCCAGGTTCCGAGACCCAGTACTTC. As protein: CASSPTPGSETQYF.

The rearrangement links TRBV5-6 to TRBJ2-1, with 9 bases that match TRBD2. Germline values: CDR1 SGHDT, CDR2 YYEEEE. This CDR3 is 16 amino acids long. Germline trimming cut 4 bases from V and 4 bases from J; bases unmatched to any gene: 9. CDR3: CASSRDGLATYNEQFF. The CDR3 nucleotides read TGTGCCAGCAGCAGGGATGGACTAGCGACTTACAATGAGCAGTTCTTC.

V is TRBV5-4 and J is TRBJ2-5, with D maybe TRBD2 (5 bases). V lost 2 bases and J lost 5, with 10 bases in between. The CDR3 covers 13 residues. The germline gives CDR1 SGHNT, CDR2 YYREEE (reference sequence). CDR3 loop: CASSFAGFETQYF. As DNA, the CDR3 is TGTGCCAGCAGCTTTGCGGGTTTTGAGACCCAGTACTTC.

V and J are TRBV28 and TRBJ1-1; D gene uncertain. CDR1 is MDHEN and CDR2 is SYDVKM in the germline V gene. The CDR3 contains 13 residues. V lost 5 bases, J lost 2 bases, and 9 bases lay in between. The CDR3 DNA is TGTGCCAGCAGTCGAGTCCGAAACACTGAAGCTTTCTTT. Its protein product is CASSRVRNTEAFF.

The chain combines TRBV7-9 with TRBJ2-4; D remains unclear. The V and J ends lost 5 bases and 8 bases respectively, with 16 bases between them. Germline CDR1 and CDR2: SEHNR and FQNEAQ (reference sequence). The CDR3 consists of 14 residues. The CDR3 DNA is TGTGCCAGCAGCGCGGATCGTTACAGAGACATTCAGTACTTC. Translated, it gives CASSADRYRDIQYF. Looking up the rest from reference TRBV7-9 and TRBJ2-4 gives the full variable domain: DTGVSQNPRHKITKRGQNVTFRCDPISEHNRLYWYRQTLGQGPEFLTYFQNEAQLEKSRLLSDRFSAERPKGSFSTLEIQRTEQGDSAMYLCASSADRYRDIQYFGAGTRLSVL.

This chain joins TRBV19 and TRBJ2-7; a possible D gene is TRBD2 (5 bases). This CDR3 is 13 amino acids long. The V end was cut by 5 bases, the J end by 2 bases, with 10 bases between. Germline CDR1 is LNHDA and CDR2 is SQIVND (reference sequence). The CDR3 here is CASSDTLAYEQYF. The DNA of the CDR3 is TGTGCCAGTAGTGACACACTAGCCTACGAGCAGTACTTC.

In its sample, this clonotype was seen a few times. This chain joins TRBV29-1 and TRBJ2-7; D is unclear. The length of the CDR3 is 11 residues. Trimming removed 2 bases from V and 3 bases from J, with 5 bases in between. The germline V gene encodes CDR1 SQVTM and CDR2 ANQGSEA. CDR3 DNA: TGCAGCGTTGAACAATACTACGAGCAGTACTTC. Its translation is CSVEQYYEQYF.

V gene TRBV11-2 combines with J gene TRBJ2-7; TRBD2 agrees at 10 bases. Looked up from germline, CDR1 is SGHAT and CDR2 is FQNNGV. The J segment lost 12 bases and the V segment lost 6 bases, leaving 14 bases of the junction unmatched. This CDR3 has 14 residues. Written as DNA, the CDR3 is TGTGCCAGCAGTTCAGTGGCTAGCGGGAGACTTCCGTACTTC. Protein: CASSSVASGRLPYF.

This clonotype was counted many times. CDR3 nucleotides: TGCAGCGTTGAGGGTGAGGGGACAGATACGCAGTATTTT. As protein: CSVEGEGTDTQYF. This chain joins TRBV29-1 and TRBJ2-3, with D perhaps given as TRBD1 or TRBD2 (5 bases each). Germline-derived CDR1 and CDR2 are SQVTM and ANQGSEA. This CDR3 has 13 amino acids. V gave up 3 bases and J gave up 3 bases, with 10 bases separating them.

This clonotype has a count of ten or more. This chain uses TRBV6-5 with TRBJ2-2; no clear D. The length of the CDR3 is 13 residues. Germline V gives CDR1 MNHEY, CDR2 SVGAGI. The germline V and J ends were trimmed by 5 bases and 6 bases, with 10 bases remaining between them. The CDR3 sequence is CASSPWSAGELFF. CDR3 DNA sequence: TGTGCCAGCAGTCCATGGTCGGCCGGGGAGCTGTTTTTT.

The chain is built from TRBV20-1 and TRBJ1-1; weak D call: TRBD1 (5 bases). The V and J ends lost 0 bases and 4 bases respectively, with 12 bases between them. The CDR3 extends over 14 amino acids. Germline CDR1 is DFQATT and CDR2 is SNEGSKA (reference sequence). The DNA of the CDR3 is TGCAGTGCTAGAGATCGTATGGGGCTCACTGAAGCTTTCTTT. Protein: CSARDRMGLTEAFF.

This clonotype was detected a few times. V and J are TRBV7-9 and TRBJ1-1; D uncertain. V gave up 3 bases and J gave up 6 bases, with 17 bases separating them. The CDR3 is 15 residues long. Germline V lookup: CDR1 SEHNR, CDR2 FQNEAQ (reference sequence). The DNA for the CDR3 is TGTGCCAGCAGCTTCCAGCCAAACCTTCCCTCTGAAGCTTTCTTT. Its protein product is CASSFQPNLPSEAFF.

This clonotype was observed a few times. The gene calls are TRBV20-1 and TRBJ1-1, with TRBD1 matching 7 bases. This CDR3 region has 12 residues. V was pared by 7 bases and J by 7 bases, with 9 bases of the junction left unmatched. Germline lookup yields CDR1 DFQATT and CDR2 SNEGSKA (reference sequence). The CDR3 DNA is TGCAGTGGAAGGGGGCCGAGTTATGAAGCTTTCTTT. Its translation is CSGRGPSYEAFF.

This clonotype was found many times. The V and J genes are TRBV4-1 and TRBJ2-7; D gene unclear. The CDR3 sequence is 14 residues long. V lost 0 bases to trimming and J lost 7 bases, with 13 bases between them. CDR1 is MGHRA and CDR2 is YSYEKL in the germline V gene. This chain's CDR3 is CASSQDNSRVEQYF. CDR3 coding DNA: TGCGCCAGCAGCCAAGATAACTCAAGAGTGGAGCAGTACTTC.

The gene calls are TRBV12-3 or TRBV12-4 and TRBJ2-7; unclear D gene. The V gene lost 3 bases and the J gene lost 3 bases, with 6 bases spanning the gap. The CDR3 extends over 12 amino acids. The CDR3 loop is CASSFDDYEQYF. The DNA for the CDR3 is TGTGCCAGCAGTTTCGATGACTACGAGCAGTACTTC.